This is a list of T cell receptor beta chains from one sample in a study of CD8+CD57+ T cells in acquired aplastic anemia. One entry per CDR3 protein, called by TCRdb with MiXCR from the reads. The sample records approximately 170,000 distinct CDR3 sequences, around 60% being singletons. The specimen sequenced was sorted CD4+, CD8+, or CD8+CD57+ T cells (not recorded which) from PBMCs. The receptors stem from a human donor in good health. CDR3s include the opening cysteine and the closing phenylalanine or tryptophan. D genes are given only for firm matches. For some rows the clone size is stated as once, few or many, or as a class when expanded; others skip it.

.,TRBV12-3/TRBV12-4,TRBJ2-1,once,CASSLLPGFDEQFF,TGTGCCAGCAGTTTATTACCAGGGTTCGATGAGCAGTTCTTC
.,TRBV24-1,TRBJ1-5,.,CATSDGTSGQETQHF,TGTGCCACCAGTGATGGGACTAGCGGGCAAGAGACCCAGCATTTT
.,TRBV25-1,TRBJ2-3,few,CASSEVTDTQYF,TGTGCCAGCAGTGAAGTCACAGATACGCAGTATTTT
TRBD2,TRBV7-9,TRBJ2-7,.,CASSLPGLAGEQYF,TGTGCCAGTAGTTTGCCGGGACTAGCGGGCGAGCAGTACTTC
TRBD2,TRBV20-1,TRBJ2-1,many,CSASLGLAGDEQFF,TGCAGTGCTAGTTTGGGACTAGCGGGAGATGAGCAGTTCTTC
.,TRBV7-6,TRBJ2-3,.,CASSLDAGTDTQYF,TGTGCCAGCAGCTTAGACGCGGGCACAGATACGCAGTATTTT
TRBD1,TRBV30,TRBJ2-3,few,CAWSRQGTDTQYF,TGTGCCTGGAGTCGACAGGGTACAGATACGCAGTATTTT
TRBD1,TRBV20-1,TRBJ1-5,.,CSARRQGQPQHF,TGCAGTGCTAGAAGACAGGGTCAGCCCCAGCATTTT
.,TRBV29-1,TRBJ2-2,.,CSVEDGGTYTGELFF,TGCAGCGTTGAAGATGGCGGGACTTACACCGGGGAGCTGTTTTTT
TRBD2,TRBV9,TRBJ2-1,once,CASSVVRSGEGRRNEQFF,TGTGCCAGCAGCGTAGTGAGGTCGGGGGAGGGCCGTCGGAATGAGCAGTTCTTC
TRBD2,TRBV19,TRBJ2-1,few,CASRRGLASNEQFF,TGTGCCAGTAGGCGGGGACTAGCGAGCAATGAGCAGTTCTTC
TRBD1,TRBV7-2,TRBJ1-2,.,CASTVDRGGYGYTF,TGTGCCAGCACCGTGGACAGGGGGGGCTATGGCTACACCTTC
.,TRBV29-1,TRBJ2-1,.,CSVVDGTYNEQFF,TGCAGCGTTGTAGATGGCACCTACAATGAGCAGTTCTTC
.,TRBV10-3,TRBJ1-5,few,CAISEGQNQPQHF,TGTGCCATCAGTGAGGGACAGAATCAGCCCCAGCATTTT
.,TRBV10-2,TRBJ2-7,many,CASSDRESSYEQYF,TGCGCCAGCTCTGATAGGGAGAGCTCCTACGAGCAGTACTTC
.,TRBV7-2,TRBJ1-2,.,CASSYQGPIYGYTF,TGTGCCAGCAGTTACCAGGGACCCATTTATGGCTACACCTTC
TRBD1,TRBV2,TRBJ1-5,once,CASSHRTGVNQPQHF,TGTGCCAGCAGCCACCGGACAGGGGTCAATCAGCCCCAGCATTTT
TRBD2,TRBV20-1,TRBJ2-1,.,CSATGLTSSYNEQFF,TGCAGTGCGACGGGACTAACGAGCTCCTACAATGAGCAGTTCTTC
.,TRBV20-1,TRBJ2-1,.,CSAREDEQFF,TGCAGTGCTAGAGAGGATGAGCAGTTCTTC
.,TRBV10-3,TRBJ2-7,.,CAISQGHEQYF,TGTGCCATTAGTCAGGGGCACGAGCAGTACTTC
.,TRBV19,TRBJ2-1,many,CASSTELGGSYNEQFF,TGTGCCAGTAGTACGGAGCTAGGGGGCTCCTACAATGAGCAGTTCTTC
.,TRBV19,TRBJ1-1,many,CASSTHRTEAFF,TGTGCCAGTAGTACCCACCGCACTGAAGCTTTCTTT
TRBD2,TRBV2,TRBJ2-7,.,CASSAAASGAGEQYF,TGTGCCAGCAGTGCGGCGGCTAGCGGGGCTGGCGAGCAGTACTTC
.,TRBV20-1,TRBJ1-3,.,CSARGGGNTIYF,TGCAGTGCTAGAGGTGGGGGAAACACCATATATTTT
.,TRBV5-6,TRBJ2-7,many,CASSFGPTYEQYF,TGTGCCAGCAGCTTTGGCCCTACCTACGAGCAGTACTTC
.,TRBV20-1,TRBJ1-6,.,CSARRSRESSYNSPLHF,TGCAGTGCTAGACGGTCCAGGGAAAGCTCCTATAATTCACCCCTCCACTTT
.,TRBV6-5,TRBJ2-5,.,CASSLVWGQETQYF,TGTGCCAGCAGCTTGGTTTGGGGACAAGAGACCCAGTACTTC
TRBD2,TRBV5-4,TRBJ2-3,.,CASSSAGGISDTQYF,TGCGCCAGCAGCTCAGCGGGAGGAATCTCAGATACGCAGTATTTT
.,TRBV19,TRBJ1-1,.,CASTTSGGGTEAFF,TGTGCCAGTACCACATCGGGGGGTGGCACTGAAGCTTTCTTT
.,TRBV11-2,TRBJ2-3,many,CASSILLARGSGDTQYF,TGTGCCAGCAGCATATTACTAGCTAGGGGGAGTGGAGATACGCAGTATTTT
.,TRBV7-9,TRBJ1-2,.,CASSSGTGGLYGYTF,TGTGCCAGCAGCTCCGGGACCGGAGGGCTCTATGGCTACACCTTC
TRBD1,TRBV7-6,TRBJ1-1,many,CASSLETGVSTEAFF,TGTGCCAGCAGCTTAGAAACAGGGGTGAGCACTGAAGCTTTCTTT
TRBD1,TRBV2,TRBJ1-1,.,CASSEEGGFAFF,TGTGCCAGCAGTGAGGAAGGGGGCTTCGCTTTCTTT
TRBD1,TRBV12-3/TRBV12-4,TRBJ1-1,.,CATGTGKITEAFF,TGTGCCACCGGGACAGGGAAGATCACTGAAGCTTTCTTT